Detailed here is one TCR beta chain. As processed by the authors: Amplifying reference gene primers gave estimates of nucleated cell counts. Profiling relied on immunoSEQ multiplex PCR, and the TCRdb table lists in-frame clones only, not all of them. V and J calls and clone size are those listed in that table; D and trimming were worked out from the DNA. The table lists roughly 180,000 clones, roughly 88% of them singletons. This sample stems from a study of blood T cell repertoires in COVID-19. The overall study: Whether acute or convalescent, the COVID-19 samples came from the United States, Italy and Spain. PBMCs, B-cell-depleted T cells, or T cells provided the cDNA or gDNA that made up the material.

The sequenced sample consisted of peripheral blood. The sequence was obtained from a man aged 55-75 years who had recovered from COVID-19.

In DNA form, the CDR3 reads TGTGCCAGCAGCCCCACCCCGGGACAGTTAAATGGCTACACCTTC. Its translation: CASSPTPGQLNGYTF. The chain is built from TRBV7-6 and TRBJ1-2; 7 nucleotides match TRBD1. Germline CDR1 SGHVS, CDR2 FNYEAQ. This CDR3 spans 15 amino acids. V lost 5 bases to trimming and J lost 6 bases; unmatched junction nucleotides: 12.